This TCR beta chain derives from a study of CD4+ T cells in melanoma. Study results and caveats: In melanoma, neoantigen-specific CD4+ T cells reportedly differed in differentiation state. CD8+ T cell, macrophage and B cell function reportedly correlated with neoantigen-specific CD4+ T cells.

The V and J ends lost 3 bases and 0 bases respectively, with 8 bases between them. This CDR3 region has 14 residues. The V gene's germline CDR1 is ENHRY and CDR2 SYGVKD. Clones were read by immunoSEQ multiplex PCR, and TCRdb kept only the in-frame ones, dropping some. The table includes about 110,000 clones, around 92% detected once. Note on this clone: Its antigen remains unknown.

The sample taken for sequencing was peripheral blood. The sequence came from a human donor with melanoma. The chain combines TRBV10-3 with TRBJ1-1; a weak D match, TRBD1 (5 bases). The CDR3 sequence is CAISDRGLNTEAFF. DNA of the CDR3: TGTGCCATCAGTGATCGGGGACTGAACACTGAAGCTTTCTTT.